The 17 T cell receptor beta chains listed next were all sequenced from one sample in a study of blood T cells in healthy people across ages. It was with a sample-barcoded 5' primer and a J-beta primer mix that a second PCR of about 7 to 12 cycles was run. TCRdb reanalysed the 5' RACE reads using MiXCR and keeps one entry per CDR3 protein. There are more than 650,000 distinct CDR3 sequences in the sample; 20% to 25% occur only once, and 22% lies in the top ten. Specimen: blood. Receptors were obtained from a man aged 65-85 years in good health.

The table lists this clonotype with a few counts. The J gene is TRBJ2-1, the V gene TRBV4-3; TRBD2 aligns across 7 bases. With 2 bases clipped from V and 7 bases from J, the junction kept 8 bases outside the gene matches. Germline V lookup: CDR1 LGHNA, CDR2 YSLEER. This CDR3 region has 15 residues. The CDR3, as DNA: TGCGCCAGCAGCCAACTAGCGGCACTTACTAATGAGCAGTTCTTC. Translated, it gives CASSQLAALTNEQFF.

This clonotype was counted a few times. This chain uses TRBV11-3 with TRBJ2-1, with a tentative D call TRBD2 (5 bases). This CDR3 spans 17 amino acids. Trimming stripped 0 bases from V and 0 bases from J, with 12 bases between. Germline-derived CDR1 and CDR2 are SGHNT and YENEEA. CDR3 sequence (DNA): TGTGCCAGCAGCTTAGAGTCTCGAGCGGCCTCCTACAATGAGCAGTTCTTC. Its protein product is CASSLESRAASYNEQFF. Variable domain in full (rest from reference TRBV11-3 and TRBJ2-1): EAGVVQSPRYKIIEKKQPVAFWCNPISGHNTLYWYLQNLGQGPELLIRYENEEAVDDSQLPKDRFSAERLKGVDSTLKIQPAELGDSAVYLCASSLESRAASYNEQFFGPGTRLTVL.

The gene calls are TRBV29-1 and TRBJ1-6, with D possibly TRBD1 on 5 matching bases. This CDR3 comprises 13 residues. Germline assignment: CDR1 SQVTM and CDR2 ANQGSEA. V lost 6 bases and J 6 bases, leaving 12 bases between the germline ends. The CDR3 DNA reads as TGCAGCGTGCTCTGGGGGTCTAATTCACCCCTCCACTTT. This codes for CSVLWGSNSPLHF.

This clonotype was seen a handful of times. This chain links TRBV20-1 with TRBJ2-5; no reliable D call. CDR1 DFQATT and CDR2 SNEGSKA come from the germline V gene (reference sequence). V was pared by 5 bases and J by 4 bases, with 8 bases between. This CDR3 spans 11 amino acids. CDR3 nucleotides: TGCAGTGCTGGCCTCGGAGAGACCCAGTACTTC. Amino acid sequence: CSAGLGETQYF.

J is TRBJ2-3 and V is TRBV7-8; a possible D gene is TRBD1 (6 bases). The length of the CDR3 is 14 residues. The V end lost 3 bases, the J end lost 4 bases, and 11 bases lay between the germline ends. Germline CDR1 is SGHVS and CDR2 is FQNEAQ. The chain's CDR3 is CASSFTQGSDTQYF. CDR3 sequence (DNA): TGTGCCAGCAGCTTCACCCAGGGGTCAGATACGCAGTATTTT. Full variable domain (missing parts from reference TRBV7-8 and TRBJ2-3): GAGVSQSPRYKVAKRGQDVALRCDPISGHVSLFWYQQALGQGPEFLTYFQNEAQLDKSGLPSDRFFAERPEGSVSTLKIQRTQQEDSAVYLCASSFTQGSDTQYFGPGTRLTVL.

This clonotype was counted a single time. The gene calls are TRBV6-5 and TRBJ2-5; D is undetermined. The germline gives CDR1 MNHEY, CDR2 SVGAGI. The CDR3 length is 14 residues. V was clipped by 7 bases and J by 2 bases, with 14 bases between them. CDR3 bases: TGTGCCAGCAAGAATGTCAGACTGCAAGAGACCCAGTACTTC. As protein: CASKNVRLQETQYF.

The genes are TRBV7-9 and TRBJ2-7, with D perhaps matching TRBD1 (5 bases). V lost 4 bases and J lost 2, with 9 bases in between. CDR3 size: 13 residues. Germline V gene sequence: CDR1 SEHNR, CDR2 FQNEAQ (reference sequence). CDR3 in amino acids: CASSSKGPYEQYF. In DNA, the CDR3 is TGTGCCAGCAGCTCTAAGGGGCCCTACGAGCAGTACTTC. Together with reference TRBV7-9 and TRBJ2-7, the CDR3 gives the full variable domain: DTGVSQNPRHKITKRGQNVTFRCDPISEHNRLYWYRQTLGQGPEFLTYFQNEAQLEKSRLLSDRFSAERPKGSFSTLEIQRTEQGDSAMYLCASSSKGPYEQYFGPGTRLTVT.

The rearrangement joins TRBV3-1 to TRBJ1-1; 8 positions match TRBD1. The CDR3 sequence is 14 residues long. V lost 8 bases, J lost 1 base, and 6 bases stayed unmatched. Per the germline V gene, CDR1 is LGHDT and CDR2 is YNNKEL (reference sequence). The CDR3 region is CASGLRGPNTEAFF. CDR3 nucleotides: TGTGCCAGCGGCCTCAGGGGGCCGAACACTGAAGCTTTCTTT. Full variable domain (rest looked up from reference TRBV3-1 and TRBJ1-1): DTAVSQTPKYLVTQMGNDKSIKCEQNLGHDTMYWYKQDSKKFLKIMFSYNNKELIINETVPNRFSPKSPDKAHLNLHINSLELGDSAVYFCASGLRGPNTEAFFGQGTRLTVV.

This clonotype was detected only a few times. One junction end disagrees with the germline gene, perhaps due to a read error. V usage is TRBV6-5 and J usage is TRBJ2-5, with 9 bases lining up with TRBD2. The J call may not be correct, given that the DNA end is closer to TRBJ2-1. Germline CDR1 is MNHEY and CDR2 is SVGAGI. The CDR3 consists of 17 residues. As DNA, the CDR3 is TGTGCCAGCACTTTGAAGGCGGGAGGGCGAACCTACAGTGAGCAGTTCTTC. Its protein is CASTLKAGGRTYSEQFF.

The rearrangement links TRBV9 to TRBJ2-7, with 10 positions matching TRBD1. This CDR3 contains 15 residues. CDR1 and CDR2 from the germline V gene are SGDLS and YYNGEE. Germline trimming cut 4 bases from V and 5 bases from J; bases unmatched to any gene: 9. The CDR3 reads CASSSLTGGYDEQYF. The CDR3 DNA follows: TGTGCCAGCAGCTCTCTGACAGGGGGCTACGACGAGCAGTACTTC.

The rearrangement joins TRBV12-3 or TRBV12-4 to TRBJ2-5; possible D gene TRBD2, 6 bases. Trimming stripped 8 bases from V and 3 bases from J, with 13 bases between. The CDR3 sequence is 13 residues long. This CDR3 is CASRFSGKETQYF. The CDR3 DNA is TGTGCCAGCCGCTTTAGCGGAAAAGAGACCCAGTACTTC.

This chain uses TRBV20-1 with TRBJ1-5, with D perhaps matching TRBD1 (6 bases). V was pared by 0 bases and J by 5 bases, with 17 bases between. The CDR3 has 16 residues. The germline V gene encodes CDR1 DFQATT and CDR2 SNEGSKA (reference sequence). CDR3 amino acids: CSARDFRSGADQPQHF. CDR3 nucleotide sequence: TGCAGTGCTAGAGATTTTCGGTCGGGGGCGGATCAGCCCCAGCATTTT.

The J gene is TRBJ1-1, the V gene TRBV6-6; D is uncertain. The CDR3 consists of 13 residues. Germline V gene data show CDR1 as MNHNY and CDR2 as SVGAGI (reference sequence). Trimming left V 10 bases short and J 0 bases short, with 12 bases between. The CDR3 nucleotides are TGTGCCACCCAGAGGCAAATGAACACTGAAGCTTTCTTT. Protein: CATQRQMNTEAFF.

CDR3 sequence reads: CAIRGGGPETQYF. The CDR3 DNA reads as TGTGCCATCAGGGGTGGGGGGCCAGAGACCCAGTACTTC. The chain carries TRBV10-3 and TRBJ2-1; the D gene could be TRBD1 or TRBD2 (6 bases each). The DNA end is more similar to TRBJ2-5, so the J call may be wrong. The CDR3 length is 13 residues. Germline V gives CDR1 ENHRY, CDR2 SYGVKD.

The chain uses TRBV6-1 and TRBJ2-6, with a tentative D call TRBD1 (5 bases). V was shortened by 6 bases and J by 0 bases, with 18 bases between the two germline ends. This CDR3 has 18 amino acids. The germline CDR1 and CDR2 sequences are MNHNS and SASEGT. This CDR3 is CASSPPPGYYSGANVLTF. In DNA form, the CDR3 reads TGTGCCAGCAGCCCCCCCCCAGGGTACTACTCTGGGGCCAACGTCCTGACTTTC.

This clonotype was picked up a small number of times. The genes are TRBV5-5 and TRBJ2-3, with no clear D. V was clipped by 2 bases and J by 7 bases, with 8 bases between them. The V gene's germline CDR1 is SGHKS and CDR2 YYEKEE (reference sequence). The CDR3 totals 12 residues. The CDR3 is CASSLQQYTQYF. CDR3 bases: TGTGCCAGCAGCTTACAGCAATATACGCAGTATTTT.

The chain couples TRBV4-1 to TRBJ1-2; 8 nucleotides align to TRBD1. Germline CDR1 reads MGHRA; CDR2 reads YSYEKL. Trimming at V came to 0 bases and at J to 4 bases, leaving 7 bases not matched to a gene. The CDR3 covers 16 residues. The CDR3 nucleotides are TGCGCCAGCAGCCAAGATTTTGCAGGGGGCATCTATGGCTACACCTTC. Translation gives CASSQDFAGGIYGYTF.